A selection of T cell receptor beta chains follows, all from one sample in a study of spatial heterogeneity in lung cancer. Using its own MiXCR run on the 5' RACE reads, TCRdb lists one record per CDR3 protein. The table includes 20,000 to 25,000 distinct CDR3 sequences, 4.5% to 5% detected once. The sequencing here drew on PBMCs, taken at surgery. Receptors were obtained from a male donor with early-stage non-small cell lung cancer. Each CDR3 is given with its conserved first and last residue. A D gene is named only where the DNA matches it firmly. For some rows the clone size is stated as once, few or many, or as a class when expanded; others skip it.

DNA: TGTGCCAGCAGTTCGCTAGGGGCGCAGCAGTACTTC
CDR3: CASSSLGAQQYF
J: TRBJ2-7
D: NA
size: NA
V: TRBV6-5

DNA: TGTGCCAGCAGCTACGGGACAGGGGCGCATGAGCAGTTCTTC
CDR3: CASSYGTGAHEQFF
J: TRBJ2-1
D: TRBD1
size: many
V: TRBV7-9

DNA: TGTGCCATCAGTGAAAGCGAGGCGTATCATACGCAGTATTTT
CDR3: CAISESEAYHTQYF
J: TRBJ2-3
D: NA
size: many
V: TRBV10-3

DNA: TGTGCCAGCAGCTTATGGCAGAACTATAATTCACCCCTCCACTTT
CDR3: CASSLWQNYNSPLHF
J: TRBJ1-6
D: NA
size: many
V: TRBV7-2

DNA: TGTGCCAGCAGCCAAGGGACCGCCCACTACGAGCGGTACTTC
CDR3: CASSQGTAHYERYF
J: TRBJ2-7
D: NA
size: NA
V: TRBV12-3/TRBV12-4

DNA: TGTGCCAGCAGTTTCGGGGAGAACCAGCCCCAGCATTTT
CDR3: CASSFGENQPQHF
J: TRBJ1-5
D: NA
size: many
V: TRBV27

DNA: TGTGCCAGCTCACCCCTCGCCGAACGGGGCGCCCTCAATGCTGAAGCTTTCTTT
CDR3: CASSPLAERGALNAEAFF
J: TRBJ1-1
D: NA
size: many
V: TRBV18

DNA: TGTGCCAGCTCAGAAATGATACTAGCGGACGAGCAGTACTTC
CDR3: CASSEMILADEQYF
J: TRBJ2-7
D: TRBD2
size: NA
V: TRBV18

DNA: TGTGCCAGCAGCCTAGGAACCCGGACCCAGTACTTC
CDR3: CASSLGTRTQYF
J: TRBJ2-5
D: NA
size: medium-sized
V: TRBV12-3/TRBV12-4

DNA: TGTGCCAGCAGCTTGGGGACCGATGAGCAGTTCTTC
CDR3: CASSLGTDEQFF
J: TRBJ2-1
D: NA
size: many
V: TRBV5-4

DNA: TGTGCCAGCAGCCCGGTGGGGTCTGTCCCCCCGCATTTT
CDR3: CASSPVGSVPPHF
J: TRBJ1-5
D: NA
size: medium-sized
V: TRBV12-3/TRBV12-4

DNA: TGTGCCAGCAGCTTGGATAAGAACACTGAAGCTTTCTTT
CDR3: CASSLDKNTEAFF
J: TRBJ1-1
D: NA
size: medium-sized
V: TRBV7-3

DNA: TGTGCCAGCAGCCAAGATACCGCGAGGGGAACTCGTGGGGAGCAGTACTTC
CDR3: CASSQDTARGTRGEQYF
J: TRBJ2-7
D: NA
size: many
V: TRBV4-2

DNA: TGTGCCAGCAGTGGTGGGGACAGGCCTCAGTTCTTC
CDR3: CASSGGDRPQFF
J: TRBJ2-1
D: TRBD1
size: many
V: TRBV6-1

DNA: TGTGCCACCCGGGGCAGTGGAAACACCATATATTTT
CDR3: CATRGSGNTIYF
J: TRBJ1-3
D: NA
size: many
V: TRBV6-6

DNA: TGTGCCAGCAGTGGAGACCAGGGGGCTATCACTGAAGCTTTCTTT
CDR3: CASSGDQGAITEAFF
J: TRBJ1-1
D: TRBD1
size: many
V: TRBV2

DNA: TGTGCCAGCAGTTACTCGATCTTACGAACAGGGCATGAAAAACTGTTTTTT
CDR3: CASSYSILRTGHEKLFF
J: TRBJ1-4
D: NA
size: many
V: TRBV6-5

DNA: TGTGCCACCACCGAGGGGGTGCTCCAAGAGACCCAGTACTTC
CDR3: CATTEGVLQETQYF
J: TRBJ2-5
D: NA
size: many
V: TRBV28

DNA: TGTGCCAGCAGCCAAGGGGGCAGATCTCCCTACGAGCAGTACTTC
CDR3: CASSQGGRSPYEQYF
J: TRBJ2-7
D: NA
size: many
V: TRBV14

DNA: TGTGCCAGCTCACCACAGGTGGCGCGGGACACTGAAGCTTTCTTT
CDR3: CASSPQVARDTEAFF
J: TRBJ1-1
D: NA
size: many
V: TRBV18

DNA: TGTGCCAGCAGTTACATCGGCTTAACCTACGAGCAGTACTTC
CDR3: CASSYIGLTYEQYF
J: TRBJ2-7
D: NA
size: many
V: TRBV6-6

DNA: TGTGCCAGCAGCCAAGGGCGACTAGCGCTGGGGGATGAGCAGTTCTTC
CDR3: CASSQGRLALGDEQFF
J: TRBJ2-1
D: TRBD2
size: NA
V: TRBV4-2

DNA: TGTGCCAGTAGTAATAGCAATCAGCCCCAGCATTTT
CDR3: CASSNSNQPQHF
J: TRBJ1-5
D: NA
size: many
V: TRBV19